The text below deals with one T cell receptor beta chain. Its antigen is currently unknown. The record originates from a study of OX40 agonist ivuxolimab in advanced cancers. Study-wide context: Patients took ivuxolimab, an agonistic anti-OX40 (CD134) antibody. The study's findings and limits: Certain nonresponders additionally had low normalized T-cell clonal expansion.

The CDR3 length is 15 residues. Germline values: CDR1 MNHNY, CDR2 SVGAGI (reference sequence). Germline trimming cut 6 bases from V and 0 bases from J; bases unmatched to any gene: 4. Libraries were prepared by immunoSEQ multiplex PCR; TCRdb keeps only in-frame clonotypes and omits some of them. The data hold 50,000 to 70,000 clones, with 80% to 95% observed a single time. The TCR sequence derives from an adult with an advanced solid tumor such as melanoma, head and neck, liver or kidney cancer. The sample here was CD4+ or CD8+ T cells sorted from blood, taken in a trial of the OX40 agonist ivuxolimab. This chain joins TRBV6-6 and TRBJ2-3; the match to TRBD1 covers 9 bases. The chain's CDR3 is CASRLQGASTDTQYF. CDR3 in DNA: TGTGCCAGCAGGCTACAGGGGGCTAGCACAGATACGCAGTATTTT.